These 4 T cell receptor beta chains originate from one sample sequenced in a study of shared clonotypes between healthy human individuals (TCRdb year 2020). Libraries were constructed by the immunoSEQ multiplex PCR assay. Not all clones reach the TCRdb copy of this immuneACCESS table, which keeps in-frame sequences only. Checked studies attribute under half of the gap to unresolved V genes and leave the rest unexplained. The sample table shows about 1.1 million clones, and roughly 80% are seen once. Of the sample, 0.89% is held by the ten largest clones. The specimen was memory CD4+ T cells from PBMCs. Explained via the paper, the cell subset or site label denotes: CD45RA-negative fraction. The receptors here all came from a man aged 18 to 29 in good health. Some clones in this sample may be carry-over from other donors' samples.

The chain couples TRBV7-2 to TRBJ1-2; tentative D call: TRBD1 (6 bases). CDR1 and CDR2 (germline): SGHTA, FQGNSA. The ends were cut back, 1 base at V and 4 bases at J, with 22 bases in the middle. The CDR3 is 18 amino acids. The CDR3 protein is CASSLVRTTGLFGYGYTF. The CDR3 nucleotides read TGTGCCAGCAGCTTAGTTAGGACAACAGGGCTCTTCGGCTATGGCTACACCTTC.

In this sample, this clone turned up once. J is TRBJ1-1 and V is TRBV20-1; D is undetermined. This CDR3 spans 11 amino acids. Germline CDR1 and CDR2: DFQATT and SNEGSKA (reference sequence). V was clipped by 6 bases and J by 2 bases, with 7 bases between them. CDR3 loop: CSALYNTEAFF. In DNA, the CDR3 is TGCAGTGCCCTATATAACACTGAAGCTTTCTTT.

This chain links TRBV19 with TRBJ2-2, with TRBD2 matching 8 bases. Trimming removed 5 bases from V and 0 bases from J; junction bases left unmatched: 2. The CDR3 spans 15 residues. Per the germline V gene, CDR1 is LNHDA and CDR2 is SQIVND (reference sequence). In DNA, the CDR3 is TGTGCCAGTAGTGCGGGACTAGCGAACACCGGGGAGCTGTTTTTT. This codes for CASSAGLANTGELFF.

The chain has TRBV5-6 and TRBJ1-1; D might be TRBD1 (6 bases). Trimming removed 0 bases from V and 4 bases from J, with 19 bases in between. This CDR3 contains 17 residues. CDR1 is SGHDT and CDR2 is YYEEEE in the germline V gene. This CDR3 is CASSLAGGAGAGTEAFF. Here the CDR3 DNA reads TGTGCCAGCAGCTTGGCCGGGGGCGCAGGGGCTGGCACTGAAGCTTTCTTT.